This TCR beta chain was found in a study of a mutant IDH1 vaccine in newly diagnosed glioma. Overall study context: Radiotherapy alone preceded vaccination by 4-6 weeks; alternatively, vaccination started with temozolomide cycles. Antecedent treatment encompassed radiotherapy, temozolomide, or their combination; the majority received both.

Stated time point: week 35, safety follow-up. Topical imiquimod was applied with each vaccine dose, which held 300 ug of mutant IDH1 20-mer peptide. Each donor presented with a new WHO grade 3 or 4 astrocytoma that tested IDH1-mutant and showed ATRX loss. TCRdb keeps only in-frame clones here, not all; method: immunoSEQ multiplex PCR. There are approximately 50,000 clones in the sample; 76% occur only once, and 9% to 15% lies in the top ten. On this clone: The antigen is undetermined.

Trimming pared 5 bases from V and 2 bases from J, leaving 22 bases between. This CDR3 contains 17 residues. Germline values: CDR1 MGHDK, CDR2 SYGVNS. This receptor was identified in a man aged 35-49 years with glioma. This sample comprised PBMCs, obtained from a glioma patient whose treatment included an IDH1 peptide vaccine. This chain joins TRBV25-1 and TRBJ2-7; D is unresolved. The CDR3: CASSRSLTRSTTYEQYF. The CDR3 DNA reads TGTGCCAGCAGTAGGAGCCTTACACGCTCCACTACCTACGAGCAGTACTTC.